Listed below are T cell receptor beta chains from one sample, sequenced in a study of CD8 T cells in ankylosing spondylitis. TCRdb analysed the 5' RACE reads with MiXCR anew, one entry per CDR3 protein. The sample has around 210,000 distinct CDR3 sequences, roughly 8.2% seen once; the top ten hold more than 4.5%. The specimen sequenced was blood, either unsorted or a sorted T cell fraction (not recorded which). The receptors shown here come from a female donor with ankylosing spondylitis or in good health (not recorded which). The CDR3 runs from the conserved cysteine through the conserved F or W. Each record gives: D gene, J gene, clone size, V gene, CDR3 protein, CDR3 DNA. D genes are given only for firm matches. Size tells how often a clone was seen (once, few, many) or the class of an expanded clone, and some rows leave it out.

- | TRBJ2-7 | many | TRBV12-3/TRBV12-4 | CASSFLSDPSYEQYF | TGTGCCAGCAGTTTCTTGAGTGATCCCTCCTACGAGCAGTACTTC
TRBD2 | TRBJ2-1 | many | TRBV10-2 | CASSGFGGGVNEQFF | TGCGCCAGCAGTGGCTTCGGGGGGGGTGTCAATGAGCAGTTCTTC
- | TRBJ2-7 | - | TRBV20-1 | CSARTAGLYEQYF | TGCAGTGCTAGAACGGCGGGGCTATACGAGCAGTACTTC
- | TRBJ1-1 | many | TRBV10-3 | CAISGRSVDTEAFF | TGTGCCATCAGTGGTCGCAGTGTGGATACTGAAGCTTTCTTT
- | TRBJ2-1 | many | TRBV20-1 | CSATQRGGKNNEQFF | TGCAGTGCAACCCAACGTGGAGGGAAGAACAATGAGCAGTTCTTC
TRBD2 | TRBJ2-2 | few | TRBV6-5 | CASSYVAGLDPGELFF | TGTGCCAGCAGTTACGTAGCGGGACTGGATCCCGGGGAGCTGTTTTTT
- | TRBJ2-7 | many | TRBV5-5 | CASSLRVWAEVNYEQYF | TGTGCCAGCAGCCTGAGGGTGTGGGCAGAGGTTAACTACGAGCAGTACTTC
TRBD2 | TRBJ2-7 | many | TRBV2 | CASSGRAGPRDGGSTYYEQYF | TGTGCCAGCAGCGGACGGGCCGGGCCCCGAGACGGCGGGAGTACCTACTACGAGCAGTACTTC
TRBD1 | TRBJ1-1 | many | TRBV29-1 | CSVPDRDRGGTEAFF | TGCAGCGTTCCAGACCGGGACAGGGGTGGCACTGAAGCTTTCTTT
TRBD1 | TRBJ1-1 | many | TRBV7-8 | CATRQGGTEAFF | TGTGCCACCAGACAGGGGGGCACTGAAGCTTTCTTT
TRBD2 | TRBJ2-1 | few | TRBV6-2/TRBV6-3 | CASGGEGHEQFF | TGTGCCAGCGGGGGGGAGGGCCATGAGCAGTTCTTC
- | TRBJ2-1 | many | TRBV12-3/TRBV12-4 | CASSFPRNEQFF | TGTGCCAGCAGTTTCCCGAGAAATGAGCAGTTCTTC
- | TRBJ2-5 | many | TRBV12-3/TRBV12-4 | CASSLRRAETQYF | TGTGCCAGCAGTTTGCGACGAGCAGAGACCCAGTACTTC
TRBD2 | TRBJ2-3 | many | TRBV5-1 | CASSASGRSTDTQYF | TGCGCCAGCAGCGCCAGCGGGAGAAGCACAGATACGCAGTATTTT
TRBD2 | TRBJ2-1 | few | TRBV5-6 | CASSLAAGARDEQFF | TGTGCCAGCAGCTTAGCAGCGGGAGCTCGAGATGAGCAGTTCTTC
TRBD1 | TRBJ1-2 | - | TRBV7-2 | CAGRGTGANYGHTF | TGTGCCGGTCGCGGGACAGGGGCGAACTATGGCCACACCTTC
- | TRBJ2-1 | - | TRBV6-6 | CASSYSKVYNEQFF | TGTGCCAGCAGTTACTCGAAGGTCTACAATGAGCAGTTCTTC
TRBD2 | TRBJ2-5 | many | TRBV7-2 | CASSKKREQETQYF | TGTGCCAGCAGCAAGAAGCGGGAACAAGAGACCCAGTACTTC
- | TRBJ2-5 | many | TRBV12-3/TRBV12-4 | CASSLSAGPGTQYF | TGTGCCAGCAGTCTTTCCGCGGGACCAGGGACCCAGTACTTC
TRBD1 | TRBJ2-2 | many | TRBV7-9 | CASRATRGQNTGELFF | TGTGCCAGCAGGGCAACCAGGGGGCAGAACACCGGGGAGCTGTTTTTT
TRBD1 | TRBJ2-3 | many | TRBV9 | CASSVVGRPRQGKGGEDTQYF | TGTGCCAGCAGCGTAGTGGGACGGCCGAGACAGGGTAAAGGAGGAGAAGATACGCAGTATTTT
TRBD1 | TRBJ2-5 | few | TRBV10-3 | CAIRTDRGEETQYF | TGTGCCATCAGAACCGACAGGGGGGAAGAGACCCAGTACTTC
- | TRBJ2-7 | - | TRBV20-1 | CSARDNLGTGVYEQYF | TGCAGTGCTAGAGATAACCTTGGGACGGGTGTCTACGAGCAGTACTTC
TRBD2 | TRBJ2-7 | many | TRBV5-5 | CASSPWGAGSSSYEQYF | TGTGCCAGCAGCCCCTGGGGAGCGGGATCCAGCTCCTACGAGCAGTACTTC
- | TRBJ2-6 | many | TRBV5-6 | CASSLWPGANVLTF | TGTGCCAGCAGCTTGTGGCCTGGGGCCAACGTCCTGACTTTC
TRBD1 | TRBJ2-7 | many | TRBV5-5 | CASSLLLRGQGLYEQYF | TGTGCCAGCAGCCTCCTGTTGAGGGGACAGGGATTATACGAGCAGTACTTC
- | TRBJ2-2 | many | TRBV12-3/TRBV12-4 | CASNPRTATGELFF | TGTGCCAGCAATCCGAGGACTGCGACCGGGGAGCTGTTTTTT
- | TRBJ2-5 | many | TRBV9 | CASSRSGQGLVTQYF | TGTGCCAGCAGCCGTTCAGGACAAGGATTGGTGACCCAGTACTTC
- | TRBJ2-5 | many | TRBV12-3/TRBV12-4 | CASSHRGGETQYF | TGTGCCAGCAGCCACAGGGGAGGCGAGACCCAGTACTTC
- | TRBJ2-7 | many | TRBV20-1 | CSARPHGRHEQYF | TGCAGTGCTAGACCTCATGGTCGACACGAGCAGTACTTC
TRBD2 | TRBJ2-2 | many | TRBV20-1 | CSARLVGGLATGELFF | TGCAGTGCCAGATTAGTGGGGGGACTAGCGACCGGGGAGCTGTTTTTT
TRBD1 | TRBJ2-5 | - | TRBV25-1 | CVSSGTGGGVQETQYF | TGTGTCAGCAGTGGGACAGGGGGGGGGGTTCAAGAGACCCAGTACTTC
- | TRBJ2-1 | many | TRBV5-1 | CASSLGIFSGHNEQFF | TGCGCCAGCAGCTTGGGGATTTTCTCGGGTCACAATGAGCAGTTCTTC
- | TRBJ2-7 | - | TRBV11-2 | CASEPLGSYEQYF | TGTGCCAGCGAACCCCTTGGCTCCTACGAGCAGTACTTC